The 28 T cell receptor beta chains below all came from one sample that was sequenced in a study of blood T cell repertoires in COVID-19. Generated by immunoSEQ multiplex PCR, the TCRdb table keeps only in-frame clones and is missing some. The table shows 200,000 to 300,000 clones, with around 84% occurring only once. The source material was peripheral blood. Source of these receptors: a middle-aged woman who had recovered from COVID-19.

This clone was observed a few times. The rearrangement joins TRBV5-4 to TRBJ1-5; the D is unclear. This CDR3 region has 15 residues. Germline CDR1 is SGHNT and CDR2 is YYREEE (reference sequence). With 5 bases removed from V and 1 base from J, the gap between germline ends came to 13 bases. Here the CDR3 reads CASSSETRSNQPQHF. Here the CDR3 DNA reads TGTGCCAGCAGTTCCGAGACGCGGAGCAATCAGCCCCAGCATTTT.

The chain is built from TRBV3-1 (or the pseudogene TRBV3-2) and TRBJ2-5, with TRBD2 identical over 7 bases. This CDR3 region has 14 residues. The germline gives CDR1 LGHDT, CDR2 YNNKEL (reference sequence). Germline trimming cut 0 bases from V and 2 bases from J; bases unmatched to any gene: 0. The chain's CDR3 is CASSQERGQETQYF. CDR3 coding DNA: TGTGCCAGCAGCCAAGAGCGGGGGCAAGAGACCCAGTACTTC.

V and J are TRBV19 and TRBJ1-5, with TRBD1 identical over 10 bases. The ends lost 6 bases at V and 0 bases at J; junction bases unmatched: 8. Germline values: CDR1 LNHDA, CDR2 SQIVND (reference sequence). The CDR3 loop spans 17 amino acids. Here the CDR3 reads CASRRGQGPYSNQPQHF. As DNA, the CDR3 is TGTGCCAGTAGACGGGGACAGGGGCCTTATAGCAATCAGCCCCAGCATTTT.

The chain links TRBV5-1 to TRBJ2-5, with D possibly matching TRBD1 (6 bases). Trimming took 5 bases from V and 5 from J, leaving 22 bases between them. CDR1 and CDR2 (germline): SGHRS, YFSETQ. The CDR3 is 16 amino acids. CDR3 protein: CASSLSGAPSGETQYF. For the CDR3, the DNA is TGCGCCAGCAGTTTATCAGGGGCCCCCTCAGGGGAGACCCAGTACTTC.

V usage is TRBV28 and J usage is TRBJ2-5; TRBD2 agrees at 10 bases. CDR3 length: 15 amino acids. Trimming cost V 6 bases and J 5 bases; bases outside gene matches: 9. The germline V gene has CDR1 MDHEN and CDR2 SYDVKM. The DNA for the CDR3 is TGTGCCAGCAGCTTTGAGCGGGGGGGCGGTGAGACCCAGTACTTC. Its protein is CASSFERGGGETQYF.

V is TRBV3-1 (or the pseudogene TRBV3-2) and J is TRBJ1-5; 10 bases line up with TRBD1. The trim removed 10 bases at V and 6 bases at J, leaving 6 bases unmatched. The CDR3 is 13 residues long. Per germline, CDR1 LGHDT and CDR2 YNNKEL (reference sequence). In DNA, the CDR3 is TGTGCCACGACAGGGGGCAAGGGTCAGCCCCAGCATTTT. Its protein product is CATTGGKGQPQHF.

The rearrangement links TRBV28 to TRBJ2-2; D is unresolved. V was clipped by 4 bases and J by 7 bases, with 10 bases between them. The germline gives CDR1 MDHEN, CDR2 SYDVKM. The CDR3 covers 13 residues. DNA of the CDR3: TGTGCCAGCAGTTCAGCCCCGGGCGGGGAGCTGTTTTTT. Amino acids: CASSSAPGGELFF.

The chain combines TRBV7-6 with TRBJ1-3; the D gene is possibly TRBD1 (5 bases). Per germline, CDR1 SGHVS and CDR2 FNYEAQ. The CDR3 is made up of 16 amino acids. The V gene lost 5 bases and the J gene lost 4 bases, with 18 bases spanning the gap. In DNA form, the CDR3 reads TGTGCCAGCAGCCCCAGACCCGGGGGATCCGGAAACACCATATATTTT. Encoded protein: CASSPRPGGSGNTIYF.

V usage is TRBV9 and J usage is TRBJ2-1, with TRBD2 matching over 11 bases. CDR1 is SGDLS, CDR2 YYNGEE, per germline. The CDR3 contains 15 residues. J was trimmed by 5 bases and V by 4 bases; bases with no gene match: 5. The CDR3 region has the DNA TGTGCCAGCAGCCCGGGACTAGCGGCAAACAATGAGCAGTTCTTC. It specifies CASSPGLAANNEQFF.

This clone was detected only a few times. This chain links TRBV2 with TRBJ2-7, with D hard to call. CDR1 SNHLY and CDR2 FYNNEI come from the germline V gene. Trimming shortened V by 9 bases and J by 0 bases, and 12 bases separated the two germline ends. The CDR3 consists of 13 residues. In DNA form, the CDR3 reads TGTGCCAGTTTAGACTGGAGCTCCTACGAGCAGTACTTC. Translated: CASLDWSSYEQYF.

The chain links TRBV7-9 to TRBJ2-7, with D hard to call. This CDR3 is built from 13 residues. V lost 5 bases, J lost 5 bases, and 13 bases lay in between. CDR1 SEHNR and CDR2 FQNEAQ come from the germline V gene (reference sequence). In DNA, the CDR3 is TGTGCCAGCAGCCAAAGACTGCGGAACGAGCAGTACTTC. Translated: CASSQRLRNEQYF. Filled out from reference TRBV7-9 and TRBJ2-7, the complete variable domain reads DTGVSQNPRHKITKRGQNVTFRCDPISEHNRLYWYRQTLGQGPEFLTYFQNEAQLEKSRLLSDRFSAERPKGSFSTLEIQRTEQGDSAMYLCASSQRLRNEQYFGPGTRLTVT.

The chain uses TRBV29-1 and TRBJ2-7, with TRBD1 matching 7 bases. Trimming cost V 4 bases and J 6 bases; bases outside gene matches: 6. This CDR3 has 12 amino acids. CDR1 is SQVTM, CDR2 ANQGSEA, per germline. The CDR3 is CSVGLQGREQYF. The CDR3 nucleotides read TGCAGCGTTGGGCTACAGGGGCGCGAGCAGTACTTC.

This clone appeared a single time. The chain is built from TRBV5-1 and TRBJ1-2; D remains unclear. V gave up 4 bases and J gave up 5 bases, with 15 bases separating them. Germline CDR1 and CDR2: SGHRS and YFSETQ. The length of the CDR3 is 14 residues. CDR3 in DNA: TGCGCCAGCAGCCCGAATCCGGGAAAGTATGGCTACACCTTC. Encoded protein: CASSPNPGKYGYTF.

This chain joins TRBV7-3 and TRBJ1-2; unclear D gene. In germline, CDR1 is SGHTA, CDR2 FQGTGA. The CDR3 contains 15 residues. The germline V and J ends were trimmed by 3 bases and 0 bases, with 11 bases remaining between them. The CDR3 here is CASSFSRRSNYGYTF. In nucleotides, the CDR3 is TGTGCCAGCAGCTTCTCCCGCAGGTCTAACTATGGCTACACCTTC. Full variable domain (remainder filled in from reference TRBV7-3 and TRBJ1-2): GAGVSQTPSNKVTEKGKYVELRCDPISGHTALYWYRQSLGQGPEFLIYFQGTGAADDSGLPNDRFFAVRPEGSVSTLKIQRTERGDSAVYLCASSFSRRSNYGYTFGSGTRLTVV.

The chain uses TRBV10-1 and TRBJ1-3; 7 positions match TRBD1. The V gene end was trimmed by 5 bases and the J gene end by 3 bases; junction bases not matched to a gene: 10. The CDR3 runs to 16 residues. The germline V gene has CDR1 WNHNN and CDR2 SYGVQD (reference sequence). The CDR3 loop is CASSSHGGDSGNTIYF. DNA of the CDR3: TGCGCCAGCAGTTCCCACGGAGGGGACAGTGGAAACACCATATATTTT.

In this sample, this clone turned up once. V is TRBV3-1 (or the pseudogene TRBV3-2) and J is TRBJ1-2; possible D gene TRBD1, 6 bases. This CDR3 spans 14 amino acids. V lost 1 base and J 4 bases, leaving 10 bases between the germline ends. Germline V lookup: CDR1 LGHDT, CDR2 YNNKEL (reference sequence). CDR3: CASSQVGAVYGYTF. CDR3 DNA sequence: TGTGCCAGCAGCCAAGTGGGGGCCGTCTATGGCTACACCTTC.

The chain is built from TRBV24-1 and TRBJ2-5; the match to TRBD2 covers 7 bases. The CDR3 totals 14 residues. Germline V gives CDR1 KGHDR, CDR2 SFDVKD. Trimming at V came to 5 bases and at J to 3 bases, leaving 5 bases not matched to a gene. CDR3 protein: CATSVQGGEETQYF. As DNA, the CDR3 is TGTGCCACCAGTGTTCAGGGAGGGGAAGAGACCCAGTACTTC.

The chain uses TRBV9 and TRBJ2-5, with D perhaps TRBD2 (7 bases). The CDR3 contains 17 residues. V was pared by 3 bases and J by 2 bases, with 20 bases between. Germline CDR1 and CDR2: SGDLS and YYNGEE. Written as DNA, the CDR3 is TGTGCCAGCAGCGCGAGAGGGGGGGTGCCGCAACAAGAGACCCAGTACTTC. Amino acids: CASSARGGVPQQETQYF.

This clone was recorded only once. This rearrangement joins TRBV2 to TRBJ1-3, with 9 bases lining up with TRBD1. This CDR3 contains 15 residues. J lost 3 bases, V lost 5 bases, and 5 bases had no gene match. The germline V gene has CDR1 SNHLY and CDR2 FYNNEI. The CDR3 DNA follows: TGTGCCAGCAGTTGGGACAGGGCGGGTGGAAACACCATATATTTT. Amino acids: CASSWDRAGGNTIYF.

This clone has only a few counts. CDR3 DNA: TGTGCCAGCAGGGGGTCACAGGAACTCTACGAGCAGTACTTC. Its translation is CASRGSQELYEQYF. The chain recombines TRBV5-4 with TRBJ2-7, with TRBD1 as a possible D gene (5 bases). The germline V gene has CDR1 SGHNT and CDR2 YYREEE (reference sequence). V dropped 5 bases and J dropped 3 bases, with 15 bases sitting between them. The CDR3 contains 14 residues.

The chain links TRBV4-1 to TRBJ2-7; D gene uncertain. Germline CDR1 and CDR2: MGHRA and YSYEKL. The CDR3 is 16 amino acids. V shed 0 bases and J shed 4 bases, with 16 bases lying between them. CDR3 sequence (DNA): TGCGCCAGCAGCCAAGATATGGCAGGCATCGTTTACGAGCAGTACTTC. Its translation is CASSQDMAGIVYEQYF.

This clone was seen more than once but under ten times. V gene TRBV29-1 combines with J gene TRBJ2-7; 11 bases map to TRBD1. There are 13 residues in the CDR3. Germline CDR1 is SQVTM and CDR2 is ANQGSEA. V was pared by 7 bases and J by 6 bases, with 8 bases of the junction left unmatched. The DNA for the CDR3 is TGCAGCGCTGGGACCGGGACAGGGGGCGAGCAGTACTTC. This translates into CSAGTGTGGEQYF.

This clone showed up just once. The chain uses TRBV18 and TRBJ2-1; TRBD1 matches at 7 bases. The CDR3 spans 17 residues. Germline CDR1 reads KGHSH; CDR2 reads LQKENI. Losses at the gene ends were 0 bases for V and 9 bases for J; bases not matched to a gene: 14. CDR3 region: CASSPPITDRRWGEQFF. In DNA, the CDR3 is TGTGCCAGCTCACCACCAATAACGGACAGGCGATGGGGTGAGCAGTTCTTC.

CDR3 nucleotide sequence: TGTGCCTGGCAAGGAGAGAAATGGGAAAAACTGTTTTTT. This translates into CAWQGEKWEKLFF. The chain links TRBV30 to TRBJ1-4; D gene unclear. This CDR3 comprises 13 residues. Germline V gene data show CDR1 as GTSNPN and CDR2 as SVGIG (reference sequence). Trimming shortened V by 5 bases and J by 8 bases, and 15 bases separated the two germline ends.

This clone was counted ten times or more. The chain employs TRBV4-2 and TRBJ1-5, with TRBD1 identical over 7 bases. This CDR3 comprises 16 residues. Germline trimming cut 0 bases from V and 3 bases from J; bases unmatched to any gene: 5. The germline V gene has CDR1 LGHNA and CDR2 YNFKEQ. CDR3 in amino acids: CASSQEEGQPNQPQHF. In nucleotides, the CDR3 is TGTGCCAGCAGCCAAGAGGAGGGACAGCCCAATCAGCCCCAGCATTTT.

This clone showed up just once. The chain has TRBV5-1 and TRBJ2-7, with 7 nucleotides matching TRBD2. The germline gives CDR1 SGHRS, CDR2 YFSETQ. V lost 0 bases to trimming and J lost 2 bases; unmatched junction nucleotides: 8. The CDR3 covers 16 residues. CDR3 residues: CASSLGLAVNTYEQYF. Written as DNA, the CDR3 is TGCGCCAGCAGCTTGGGGCTAGCGGTAAACACCTACGAGCAGTACTTC. The complete variable domain, with remaining parts taken from reference TRBV5-1 and TRBJ2-7, reads KAGVTQTPRYLIKTRGQQVTLSCSPISGHRSVSWYQQTPGQGLQFLFEYFSETQRNKGNFPGRFSGRQFSNSRSEMNVSTLELGDSALYLCASSLGLAVNTYEQYFGPGTRLTVT.

The rearrangement links TRBV29-1 to TRBJ2-7; tentative D call: TRBD2 (6 bases). Germline values: CDR1 SQVTM, CDR2 ANQGSEA. This CDR3 has 12 residues. The V end lost 5 bases, the J end lost 0 bases, and 8 bases lay between the germline ends. CDR3 sequence reads: CSVRESSYEQYF. CDR3 bases: TGCAGCGTTCGGGAGAGCTCCTACGAGCAGTACTTC.

To note about this clone: The same CDR3 is also encoded by other DNA sequences in this sample. The CDR3 region is CASSQAGTGNQPQHF. The CDR3 bases are TGCGCCAGCAGCCAAGCCGGGACAGGGAATCAGCCCCAGCATTTT. This sequence joins TRBV4-1 and TRBJ1-5, with TRBD1 identical over 9 bases. CDR1 and CDR2 from the germline V gene are MGHRA and YSYEKL. Trimming cost V 1 base and J 4 bases; bases outside gene matches: 2. CDR3 length equals 15 residues.